This is a list of T cell receptor beta chains from one sample in a study of vaccination effects on CD4 cells after COVID-19. The antigens these receptors bind are not known. Sequenced by immunoSEQ multiplex PCR; TCRdb stores in-frame clones only, minus some. The table shows around 68,000 clones, with 75% to 90% occurring only once. Specimen: CD4+ T cells from PBMCs cultured with SARS-CoV-2 spike peptides, collected before COVID-19 vaccination. The receptors here all came from a human donor who received a COVID-19 vaccine. CDR3s include the opening cysteine and the closing phenylalanine or tryptophan. The D gene is left open where the match is weak. A clone size is listed for some rows: how often the clone was seen (once, few, many), or a class if it is expanded.

D,size,J,V,CDR3,DNA
TRBD2,-,TRBJ2-5,TRBV5-4,CASSLGLAGEETQYF,TGTGCCAGCAGCTTGGGACTAGCGGGGGAAGAGACCCAGTACTTC
-,-,TRBJ2-4,TRBV5-1,CASSLEPTGKNIQYF,TGCGCCAGCAGCTTGGAGCCGACAGGCAAAAACATTCAGTACTTC
TRBD2,-,TRBJ2-3,TRBV27,CASSLQAGTSTDTQYF,TGTGCCAGCAGTTTACAAGCGGGGACTAGCACAGATACGCAGTATTTT
TRBD1,-,TRBJ2-2,TRBV5-1,CASSSNPGTAGTGELFF,TGCGCCAGCAGCTCAAACCCCGGGACAGCAGGCACCGGGGAGCTGTTTTTT
TRBD1,-,TRBJ1-6,TRBV29-1,CSVQISGGDSPLHF,TGCAGCGTTCAAATCTCAGGGGGCGATTCACCCCTCCACTTT
-,-,TRBJ1-3,TRBV2,CASSQTGGNTIYF,TGTGCCAGCAGCCAAACAGGGGGAAACACCATATATTTT
-,-,TRBJ1-6,TRBV6-1,CASSGGVRSSYNSPLHF,TGTGCCAGCAGTGGAGGGGTACGGAGCTCCTATAATTCACCCCTCCACTTT
-,-,TRBJ2-5,TRBV4-3,CASSQERFGETQYF,TGCGCCAGCAGCCAAGAACGTTTTGGAGAGACCCAGTACTTC
TRBD2,-,TRBJ2-3,TRBV7-8,CASSSRLAGDIDTQYF,TGTGCCAGCAGCTCACGACTAGCGGGGGATATAGATACGCAGTATTTT
-,-,TRBJ2-3,TRBV5-1,CASSLGLGGTDTQYF,TGCGCCAGCAGCTTGGGACTAGGGGGCACAGATACGCAGTATTTT
-,few,TRBJ1-5,TRBV2,CASSGDSNQPQHF,TGTGCCAGCAGTGGGGATAGCAATCAGCCCCAGCATTTT
-,-,TRBJ2-1,TRBV19,CASSDRQVGYYNEQFF,TGTGCCAGTAGTGATCGGCAGGTAGGTTACTACAATGAGCAGTTCTTC
-,-,TRBJ1-2,TRBV15,CATTDYYGYTF,TGTGCCACCACTGACTACTATGGCTACACCTTC
TRBD1,-,TRBJ1-2,TRBV2,CASRDRVFGGYTF,TGTGCCAGCAGAGACAGGGTATTTGGTGGCTACACCTTC
-,-,TRBJ2-3,TRBV7-3,CASSFPGTDTQYF,TGTGCCAGCAGCTTCCCTGGCACAGATACGCAGTATTTT
TRBD1,-,TRBJ1-5,TRBV19,CASSTRDRYQPQHF,TGTGCCAGTAGTACCCGGGACAGATATCAGCCCCAGCATTTT
TRBD2,-,TRBJ2-3,TRBV6-5,CASSYLGGGAKDTQYF,TGTGCCAGCAGTTACCTCGGCGGGGGGGCCAAAGATACGCAGTATTTT
-,-,TRBJ2-3,TRBV11-1,CASSLGTTSDTQYF,TGTGCCAGCAGCCTTGGCACAACCTCAGATACGCAGTATTTT
-,few,TRBJ1-2,TRBV7-9,CASSKGAGDYGYTF,TGTGCCAGCAGCAAAGGGGCAGGGGACTATGGCTACACCTTC
-,-,TRBJ2-1,TRBV6-6,CASSYNQAPGYEQFF,TGTGCCAGCAGTTACAATCAAGCTCCGGGATATGAGCAGTTCTTC
TRBD2,-,TRBJ2-5,TRBV2,CASSEELAGGVETQYF,TGTGCCAGCAGCGAGGAACTAGCGGGGGGTGTAGAGACCCAGTACTTC
TRBD1,few,TRBJ1-1,TRBV6-1,CASSEGQGVGNTEAFF,TGTGCCAGCAGTGAGGGACAGGGGGTTGGGAACACTGAAGCTTTCTTT
-,-,TRBJ2-6,TRBV2,CATSESKRSGANVLTF,TGTGCCACGTCAGAATCCAAGAGGTCTGGGGCCAACGTCCTGACTTTC
-,-,TRBJ1-2,TRBV6-5,CASINTGNYGYTF,TGTGCCAGCATAAACACAGGGAACTATGGCTACACCTTC
TRBD1,-,TRBJ2-2,TRBV7-6,CASSVTGGALTGELFF,TGTGCCAGCAGTGTGACAGGGGGCGCGCTCACCGGGGAGCTGTTTTTT
-,few,TRBJ1-5,TRBV2,CASSEGDSLALGHQPQHF,TGTGCCAGCAGTGAAGGGGACTCTTTAGCTTTAGGTCATCAGCCCCAGCATTTT
-,once,TRBJ2-1,TRBV6-2/TRBV6-3,CASSTTGLRDEQFF,TGTGCCAGCAGTACCACCGGGCTGCGGGATGAGCAGTTCTTC
-,-,TRBJ2-3,TRBV6-7,CASSSLTLSTDTQYF,TGTGCCAGCAGTTCCCTTACTCTATCTACAGATACGCAGTATTTT
TRBD1,once,TRBJ1-6,TRBV28,CASSLTGGANSPLHF,TGTGCCAGCAGTTTAACAGGGGGCGCGAATTCACCCCTCCACTTT
-,-,TRBJ1-1,TRBV25-1,CASSAQGKMNTEAFF,TGTGCCAGCAGTGCACAGGGCAAGATGAACACTGAAGCTTTCTTT
-,few,TRBJ1-5,TRBV2,CASSEGGHPNQPQHF,TGTGCCAGCAGTGAAGGGGGACATCCGAATCAGCCCCAGCATTTT
-,once,TRBJ2-4,TRBV5-4,CASSFGGGDKNIQYF,TGTGCCAGCAGCTTTGGGGGGGGCGACAAAAACATTCAGTACTTC
TRBD2,-,TRBJ2-3,TRBV5-1,CASSSLAGGLADTQYF,TGCGCCAGCAGCTCGCTAGCGGGGGGGCTCGCAGATACGCAGTATTTT
-,-,TRBJ2-2,TRBV19,CASRIHIGPSTGELFF,TGTGCCAGTAGAATACACATTGGGCCTAGCACCGGGGAGCTGTTTTTT
-,-,TRBJ1-1,TRBV9,CASSGSGTEAFF,TGTGCCAGCAGCGGGAGCGGGACTGAAGCTTTCTTT
-,-,TRBJ2-5,TRBV7-9,CASSSSWDTNQETQYF,TGTGCCAGCAGCTCCAGTTGGGACACCAACCAAGAGACCCAGTACTTC
-,-,TRBJ2-5,TRBV20-1,CSASLQGLETQYF,TGCAGTGCTAGTCTGCAGGGCTTAGAGACCCAGTACTTC
-,-,TRBJ2-3,TRBV6-1,CASYKGGVIDTQYF,TGTGCCAGCTATAAGGGGGGGGTGATAGATACGCAGTATTTT
-,-,TRBJ1-5,TRBV7-2,CASSRDSNQPQHF,TGTGCCAGCAGCAGGGACAGCAATCAGCCCCAGCATTTT
-,-,TRBJ1-1,TRBV12-3/TRBV12-4,CASSEGPEAFF,TGTGCCAGCAGCGAGGGACCTGAAGCTTTCTTT
-,-,TRBJ2-3,TRBV29-1,CSFLRPWANTDTQYF,TGCAGCTTCTTACGTCCTTGGGCCAACACAGATACGCAGTATTTT
-,-,TRBJ1-2,TRBV27,CASSLSRGYGYTF,TGTGCCAGCAGTTTATCGCGGGGTTATGGCTACACCTTC